What follows are 19 T cell receptor beta chains derived from one specimen sequenced in a study of cytotoxic CD8 clonotypes in ibrutinib-treated CLL. Profiling relied on immunoSEQ multiplex PCR, and the TCRdb table lists in-frame clones only, not all of them. The data contain 75,000 to 80,000 clones, approximately 87% of them singletons. The source material was PBMCs, sampled after 24 months of ibrutinib treatment. The source is a human donor with chronic lymphocytic leukemia.

Many counts were recorded for this clone. The chain has TRBV6-5 and TRBJ2-2; no firm D call. The CDR3 runs to 12 residues. Trimming pared 6 bases from V and 7 bases from J, leaving 9 bases between. Germline lookup yields CDR1 MNHEY and CDR2 SVGAGI. CDR3 sequence (DNA): TGTGCCAGCAGGCAGACGCTCGGGGAGCTGTTTTTT. Translating gives CASRQTLGELFF.

J is TRBJ1-6 and V is TRBV28; 9 bases are shared with TRBD1. From germline, CDR1 is MDHEN and CDR2 SYDVKM. Unmatched junction bases numbered 5, after V lost 6 bases and J lost 8 bases. The CDR3 is 14 amino acids. The CDR3 spells CASRSGTGYSPLHF. The CDR3, as DNA: TGTGCCAGCAGGTCCGGGACAGGGTATTCACCCCTCCACTTT. The whole variable domain, filled in from reference TRBV28 and TRBJ1-6, reads DVKVTQSSRYLVKRTGEKVFLECVQDMDHENMFWYRQDPGLGLRLIYFSYDVKMKEKGDIPEGYSVSREKKERFSLILESASTNQTSMYLCASRSGTGYSPLHFGNGTRLTVT.

J is TRBJ2-7 and V is TRBV4-1; either TRBD1 or TRBD2 may supply D (5 bases each). The V and J ends lost 0 bases and 4 bases respectively, with 28 bases between them. Germline V lookup: CDR1 MGHRA, CDR2 YSYEKL. The CDR3 is made up of 20 amino acids. CDR3 amino acids: CASSQDLGVFEGLLGYEQYF. The CDR3 coding sequence is TGCGCCAGCAGCCAAGATCTGGGGGTGTTCGAGGGCCTGTTAGGGTACGAGCAGTACTTC.

The chain couples TRBV11-2 to TRBJ1-5, with a tentative D call TRBD1 (5 bases). Trimming left V 1 base short and J 2 bases short, with 15 bases between. Per the germline V gene, CDR1 is SGHAT and CDR2 is FQNNGV. The CDR3 spans 17 residues. CDR3 DNA: TGTGCCAGCAGCTTAGGCGGTGGACATTTGGGCAATCAGCCCCAGCATTTT. The encoded protein is CASSLGGGHLGNQPQHF.

The V gene is TRBV5-1, the J gene TRBJ2-3; a possible D gene is TRBD1 (6 bases). Germline CDR1 reads SGHRS; CDR2 reads YFSETQ. The ends were cut back, 4 bases at V and 4 bases at J, with 10 bases in the middle. This CDR3 comprises 13 residues. The CDR3 protein is CASSLRQADTQYF. DNA of the CDR3: TGCGCCAGCAGCCTACGACAGGCAGATACGCAGTATTTT.

The chain combines TRBV7-6 with TRBJ2-1; no firm D call. The CDR3 is 14 amino acids. Trimming took 3 bases from V and 9 from J, leaving 15 bases between them. Germline-derived CDR1 and CDR2 are SGHVS and FNYEAQ. The chain's CDR3 is CASSLETGFSEQFF. CDR3 nucleotide sequence: TGTGCCAGCAGCTTGGAGACCGGGTTTAGTGAGCAGTTCTTC.

V usage is TRBV18 and J usage is TRBJ2-3; TRBD1 agrees at 10 bases. CDR1 and CDR2 (germline): KGHSH, LQKENI. The CDR3 has 15 residues. V dropped 6 bases and J dropped 5; count of bases not matched to a gene: 8. As DNA, the CDR3 is TGTGCCAGCTCTCCCGGGACAGGGGTTGGAGATACGCAGTATTTT. Its protein is CASSPGTGVGDTQYF.

V is TRBV27 and J is TRBJ1-6; 7 bases align to TRBD1. CDR1 and CDR2 from the germline V gene are MNHEY and SMNVEV (reference sequence). The V gene end was trimmed by 8 bases and the J gene end by 6 bases; junction bases not matched to a gene: 7. The CDR3 runs 14 residues. The CDR3 loop reads CASSRDSTNSPLHF. CDR3 in DNA: TGTGCCAGCTCGAGGGACAGCACTAATTCACCCCTCCACTTT.

This clone was seen once. This chain links TRBV5-1 with TRBJ2-1; D perhaps matches TRBD1 (5 bases). The germline V and J ends were trimmed by 3 bases and 6 bases, with 10 bases remaining between them. CDR1 and CDR2 from the germline V gene are SGHRS and YFSETQ. The CDR3 contains 13 residues. The CDR3 region has the DNA TGCGCCAGCAGCTGGGGCCCTGCCAATGAGCAGTTCTTC. Its protein product is CASSWGPANEQFF.

This clone showed up just once. The identical CDR3 is also encoded by other nucleotide sequences in the sample. CDR3 residues: CASSLGSSYEQYF. In nucleotides, the CDR3 is TGTGCCAGCAGCTTGGGGAGTTCCTACGAGCAGTACTTC. The chain links TRBV11-2 to TRBJ2-7; D is possibly TRBD2 (5 bases). Germline CDR1 and CDR2: SGHAT and FQNNGV. This CDR3 has 13 residues. With 3 bases removed from V and 1 base from J, the gap between germline ends came to 7 bases.

The rearrangement uses TRBV5-1 and TRBJ2-2, with 8 bases fitting TRBD1. This CDR3 has 16 amino acids. Germline CDR1 reads SGHRS; CDR2 reads YFSETQ. With V trimmed by 0 bases and J by 5 bases, 6 bases remained unmatched. The CDR3 region is CASSLAPDRATGELFF. CDR3 DNA: TGCGCCAGCAGCTTGGCCCCGGACAGGGCGACCGGGGAGCTGTTTTTT.

The V and J genes are TRBV11-3 and TRBJ2-2; no firm D call. V was cut by 5 bases and J by 6 bases, with 10 bases left in between. CDR1 and CDR2 from the germline V gene are SGHNT and YENEEA. This CDR3 region has 13 residues. This chain's CDR3 is CASSLGPSGELFF. CDR3 in DNA: TGTGCCAGCAGCCTAGGGCCTTCCGGGGAGCTGTTTTTT.

The rearrangement joins TRBV5-4 to TRBJ1-2, with D tentatively TRBD1 (5 bases). The CDR3 spans 16 residues. Germline V CDR1 and CDR2: SGHNT, YYREEE (reference sequence). Trimming removed 4 bases at V and 0 bases at J, with 16 bases between. The CDR3 coding sequence is TGTGCCAGCAGCGCCTCCAGGGTAGGTCCTAACTATGGCTACACCTTC. This translates into CASSASRVGPNYGYTF.

This chain links TRBV2 with TRBJ2-2; no reliable D call. The V gene lost 6 bases and the J gene lost 4 bases, with 6 bases spanning the gap. Germline CDR1 and CDR2: SNHLY and FYNNEI. The CDR3 covers 12 residues. The CDR3 spells CASRWSTGELFF. CDR3 DNA: TGTGCCAGCAGGTGGTCCACCGGGGAGCTGTTTTTT.

The chain carries TRBV14 and TRBJ1-2; 7 nucleotides match TRBD1. Germline V gene sequence: CDR1 SGHDN, CDR2 FVKESK. Trimming at V came to 6 bases and at J to 4 bases, leaving 5 bases not matched to a gene. The CDR3 is 13 amino acids. The CDR3 DNA sequence: TGTGCCAGCAGTTACAGGGGTTCCTATGGCTACACCTTC. Its protein is CASSYRGSYGYTF.

The J gene is TRBJ2-7, the V gene TRBV19; 11 bases are shared with TRBD2. CDR3 size: 15 residues. J was trimmed by 3 bases and V by 8 bases; bases with no gene match: 9. Germline CDR1 is LNHDA and CDR2 is SQIVND (reference sequence). The CDR3 sequence: CASRTSGHGSYEQYF. Written as DNA, the CDR3 is TGTGCCAGTCGGACTAGCGGGCACGGTAGCTACGAGCAGTACTTC.

The gene calls are TRBV27 and TRBJ2-3; D is uncertain. Germline loops: CDR1 MNHEY, CDR2 SMNVEV (reference sequence). The CDR3 totals 16 residues. V was clipped by 10 bases and J by 2 bases, with 22 bases between them. Written as DNA, the CDR3 is TGTGCCACTTCTGTCCATGTTGGTTCGGCCACAGATACGCAGTATTTT. Residues: CATSVHVGSATDTQYF.

The rearrangement uses TRBV29-1 and TRBJ2-1; TRBD2 matches 9 bases. Per the germline V gene, CDR1 is SQVTM and CDR2 is ANQGSEA. There are 15 residues in the CDR3. The V gene end was trimmed by 7 bases and the J gene end by 0 bases; junction bases not matched to a gene: 7. DNA of the CDR3: TGCAGCGCTGTGGGTAGCGGGAGCTCCTACAATGAGCAGTTCTTC. Translated, it gives CSAVGSGSSYNEQFF.

The chain couples TRBV6-5 to TRBJ2-5; D not resolved. Germline V gene sequence: CDR1 MNHEY, CDR2 SVGAGI. The ends were cut back, 0 bases at V and 5 bases at J, with 16 bases in the middle. The length of the CDR3 is 16 residues. The CDR3 bases are TGTGCCAGCAGTTACTCGAAATTAGGCTATGGGGAGACCCAGTACTTC. Protein: CASSYSKLGYGETQYF.